This TCR beta chain was sequenced for a study of glioma-infiltrating T cells. Study results and limitations: Only very few CDR3 sequences appeared in both tissue and blood. Above-expected tissue-blood divergence occurred in all gliomas, most in low-grade ones.

Trimming pared 3 bases from V and 4 bases from J, leaving 16 bases between. Germline CDR1 ENHRY, CDR2 SYGVKD. CDR3 length equals 16 residues. Amplification of TCR alpha and beta CDR3 regions from RNA used iRepertoire nested multiplex PCR. Input was roughly 85-450 ng of tissue mRNA or PBMC total RNA. One entry per CDR3 protein, called by TCRdb with MiXCR from the multiplex PCR reads. Of under 200,000 distinct CDR3 sequences detected, around 40% appear once; the ten largest clones hold 5.2%. This clonotype was recorded a few times. Its target is not known. The clonotype originates from a human donor with low-grade glioma or glioblastoma, undergoing nonglioma brain surgery, or in good health (not recorded which). Input material: glioma tissue, nonneoplastic brain tissue, or PBMCs (not recorded which). The genes are TRBV10-3 and TRBJ1-3, with D perhaps matching TRBD1 (6 bases). DNA of the CDR3: TGTGCCATCAGTGACCCTACAGGGTTGGGCGGAAACACCATATATTTT. It codes for CAISDPTGLGGNTIYF.